A single sample is the source of the 10 T cell receptor beta chains below, sequenced in a study of cytomegalovirus exposure and HLA in healthy donors. The PCR made use of 60 Vbeta and 13 Jbeta primers. The protocol was immunoSEQ multiplex PCR, while the TCRdb copy is restricted to in-frame clones and leaves out a portion. The sample includes some 120,000 clones, 77% of them seen just once. Sequencing was performed on PBMCs. The receptors derive from a man in his forties in good health and CMV-seropositive.

This chain joins TRBV15 and TRBJ2-5; D unresolved. The CDR3 sequence is 12 residues long. From germline, CDR1 is LNHNV and CDR2 YYDKDF (reference sequence). V gave up 0 bases and J gave up 7 bases, with 6 bases separating them. The CDR3 bases are TGTGCCACCAGCAGAGATGGCAGGACCCAGTACTTC. Its protein product is CATSRDGRTQYF.

This chain uses TRBV2 with TRBJ2-3, with a weak D call TRBD1 (6 bases). Germline lookup yields CDR1 SNHLY and CDR2 FYNNEI. The CDR3 is 15 residues long. The V end was cut by 6 bases, the J end by 2 bases, with 15 bases between. CDR3 protein: CASRAEQGATDTQYF. DNA for the CDR3: TGTGCCAGCAGGGCGGAACAGGGAGCCACAGATACGCAGTATTTT. The entire variable domain, with the rest obtained from reference TRBV2 and TRBJ2-3, is as follows: EPEVTQTPSHQVTQMGQEVILRCVPISNHLYFYWYRQILGQKVEFLVSFYNNEISEKSEIFDDQFSVERPDGSNFTLKIRSTKLEDSAMYFCASRAEQGATDTQYFGPGTRLTVL.

The chain uses TRBV6-6 and TRBJ1-1; tentative D call: TRBD1 (6 bases). V lost 7 bases, J lost 1 base, and 13 bases lay in between. The CDR3 loop spans 14 amino acids. CDR1 and CDR2 from the germline V gene are MNHNY and SVGAGI (reference sequence). The CDR3 nucleotides are TGTGCCAGCATTCCGGGACACAAGAACACTGAAGCTTTCTTT. Translation: CASIPGHKNTEAFF.

The rearrangement uses TRBV28 and TRBJ2-7; D is unresolved. CDR1 MDHEN and CDR2 SYDVKM come from the germline V gene. The length of the CDR3 is 17 residues. The germline V and J ends were trimmed by 5 bases and 3 bases, with 23 bases remaining between them. As DNA, the CDR3 is TGTGCCAGCAGTCCCCAGGCTCCTATCCTGGGCAACTACGAGCAGTACTTC. It translates to CASSPQAPILGNYEQYF.

The rearrangement joins TRBV19 to TRBJ1-4; a possible D gene is TRBD1 (5 bases). CDR1 and CDR2 (germline): LNHDA, SQIVND (reference sequence). V was clipped by 4 bases and J by 0 bases, with 21 bases between them. The CDR3 loop spans 19 amino acids. The CDR3: CASSRFTETGEATNEKLFF. In nucleotides, the CDR3 is TGTGCCAGTAGTAGGTTTACGGAGACGGGGGAAGCAACTAATGAAAAACTGTTTTTT.

This clone showed up just once. V is TRBV5-1 and J is TRBJ1-2; D perhaps matches TRBD1 (6 bases). CDR3 length equals 15 residues. The V end was cut by 0 bases, the J end by 5 bases, with 14 bases between. Germline V lookup: CDR1 SGHRS, CDR2 YFSETQ. The CDR3 DNA reads TGCGCCAGCAGCTTGGTGACGGACAGAAGATATGGCTACACCTTC. It codes for CASSLVTDRRYGYTF.

The rearrangement uses TRBV28 and TRBJ2-2; D might be TRBD2 (5 bases). Trimming left V 7 bases short and J 5 bases short, with 14 bases between. CDR3 length: 14 residues. Germline assignment: CDR1 MDHEN and CDR2 SYDVKM. Written as DNA, the CDR3 is TGTGCCAGCAAGGTTGGAGGATATACCGGGGAGCTGTTTTTT. As protein: CASKVGGYTGELFF.

The genes are TRBV30 and TRBJ1-4; D uncertain. Trimming took 2 bases from V and 7 from J, leaving 8 bases between them. The CDR3 contains 12 residues. From germline, CDR1 is GTSNPN and CDR2 SVGIG (reference sequence). The CDR3 nucleotides are TGTGCCTGGAGTCACAGTAGTGAAAAACTGTTTTTT. Translation: CAWSHSSEKLFF.

By proportion, this clone is medium-sized. This sequence joins TRBV4-2 and TRBJ2-1; unclear D gene. Germline V gene data show CDR1 as LGHNA and CDR2 as YNFKEQ. Deletions cut 0 bases from V and 3 bases from J, with 9 bases between. The CDR3 loop spans 15 amino acids. CDR3 DNA: TGTGCCAGCAGCCAAGATGCGACTGACTACAATGAGCAGTTCTTC. Translation gives CASSQDATDYNEQFF.

The rearrangement links TRBV4-3 to TRBJ1-2; TRBD1 matches 7 bases. The CDR3 extends over 17 amino acids. The germline gives CDR1 LGHNA, CDR2 YSLEER. The V gene end was trimmed by 0 bases and the J gene end by 7 bases; junction bases not matched to a gene: 14. CDR3: CASSQEGYQTGVAGYTF. CDR3 coding DNA: TGCGCCAGCAGCCAAGAGGGTTATCAAACAGGGGTGGCTGGCTACACCTTC.